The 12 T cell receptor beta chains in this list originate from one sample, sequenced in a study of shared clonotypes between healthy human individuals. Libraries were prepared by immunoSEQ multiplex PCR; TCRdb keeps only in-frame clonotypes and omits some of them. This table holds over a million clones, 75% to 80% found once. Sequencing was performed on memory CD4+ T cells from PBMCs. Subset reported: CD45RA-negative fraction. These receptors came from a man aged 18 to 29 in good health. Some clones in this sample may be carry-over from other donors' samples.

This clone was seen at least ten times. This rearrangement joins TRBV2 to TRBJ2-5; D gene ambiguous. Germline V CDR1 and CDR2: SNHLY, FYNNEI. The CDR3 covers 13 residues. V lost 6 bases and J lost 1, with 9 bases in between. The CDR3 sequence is CASSLNTQETQYF. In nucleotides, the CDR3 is TGTGCCAGCAGCCTAAACACCCAAGAGACCCAGTACTTC.

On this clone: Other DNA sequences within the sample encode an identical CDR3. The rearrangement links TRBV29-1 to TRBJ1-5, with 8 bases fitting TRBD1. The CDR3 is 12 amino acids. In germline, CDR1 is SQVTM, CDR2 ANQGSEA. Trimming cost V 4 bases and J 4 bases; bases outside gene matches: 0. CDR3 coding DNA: TGCAGCGTTGGGACAGGGAATCAGCCCCAGCATTTT. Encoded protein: CSVGTGNQPQHF.

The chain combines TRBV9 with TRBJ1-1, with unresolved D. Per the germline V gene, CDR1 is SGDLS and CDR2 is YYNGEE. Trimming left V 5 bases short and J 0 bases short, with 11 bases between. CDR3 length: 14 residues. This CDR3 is CASSPLSLNTEAFF. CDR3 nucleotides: TGTGCCAGCAGTCCTCTCAGCTTGAACACTGAAGCTTTCTTT.

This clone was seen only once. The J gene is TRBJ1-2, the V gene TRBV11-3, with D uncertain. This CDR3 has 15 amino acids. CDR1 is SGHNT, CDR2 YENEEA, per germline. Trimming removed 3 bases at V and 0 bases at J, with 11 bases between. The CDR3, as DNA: TGTGCCAGCAGCTTCGTCCGGGGTCCTAACTATGGCTACACCTTC. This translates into CASSFVRGPNYGYTF. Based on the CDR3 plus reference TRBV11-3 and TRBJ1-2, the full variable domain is EAGVVQSPRYKIIEKKQPVAFWCNPISGHNTLYWYLQNLGQGPELLIRYENEEAVDDSQLPKDRFSAERLKGVDSTLKIQPAELGDSAVYLCASSFVRGPNYGYTFGSGTRLTVV.

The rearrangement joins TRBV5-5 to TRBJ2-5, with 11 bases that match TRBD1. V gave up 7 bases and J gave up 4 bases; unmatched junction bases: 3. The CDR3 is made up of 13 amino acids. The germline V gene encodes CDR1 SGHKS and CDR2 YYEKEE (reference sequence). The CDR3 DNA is TGTGCCAGCGGACAGGGGGCCGGAGAGACCCAGTACTTC. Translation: CASGQGAGETQYF.

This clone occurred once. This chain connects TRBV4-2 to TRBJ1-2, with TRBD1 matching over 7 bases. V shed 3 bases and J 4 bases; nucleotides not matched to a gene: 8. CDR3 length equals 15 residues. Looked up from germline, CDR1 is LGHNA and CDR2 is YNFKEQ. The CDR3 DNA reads TGTGCCAGCAGCCACGGGACAGTTACCCGCTATGGCTACACCTTC. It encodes CASSHGTVTRYGYTF.

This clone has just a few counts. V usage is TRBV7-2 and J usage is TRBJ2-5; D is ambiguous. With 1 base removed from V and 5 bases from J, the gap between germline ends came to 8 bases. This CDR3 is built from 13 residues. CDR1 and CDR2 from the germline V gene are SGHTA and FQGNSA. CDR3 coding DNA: TGTGCCAGCAGCTTAGAGATAGGGGAGACCCAGTACTTC. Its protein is CASSLEIGETQYF.

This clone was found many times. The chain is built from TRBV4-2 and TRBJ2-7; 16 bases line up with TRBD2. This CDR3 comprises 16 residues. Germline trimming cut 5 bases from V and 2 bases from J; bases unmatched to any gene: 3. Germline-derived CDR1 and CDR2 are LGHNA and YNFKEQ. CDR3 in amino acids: CASSGGLAGGAYEQYF. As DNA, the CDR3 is TGTGCCAGCAGCGGGGGACTAGCGGGAGGGGCCTACGAGCAGTACTTC.

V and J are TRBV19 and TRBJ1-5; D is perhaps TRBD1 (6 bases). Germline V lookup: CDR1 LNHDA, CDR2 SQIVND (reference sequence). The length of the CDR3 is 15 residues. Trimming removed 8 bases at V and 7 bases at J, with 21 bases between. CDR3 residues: CASAPTTGLSQPQHF. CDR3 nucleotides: TGTGCCAGTGCACCAACAACAGGGTTAAGCCAGCCCCAGCATTTT. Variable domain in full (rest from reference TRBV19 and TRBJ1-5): DGGITQSPKYLFRKEGQNVTLSCEQNLNHDAMYWYRQDPGQGLRLIYYSQIVNDFQKGDIAEGYSVSREKKESFPLTVTSAQKNPTAFYLCASAPTTGLSQPQHFGDGTRLSIL.

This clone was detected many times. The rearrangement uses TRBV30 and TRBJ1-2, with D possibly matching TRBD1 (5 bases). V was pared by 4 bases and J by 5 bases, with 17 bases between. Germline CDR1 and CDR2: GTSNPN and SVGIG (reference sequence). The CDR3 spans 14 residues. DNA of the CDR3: TGTGCCTGGAAGAAACAGGAGAATCCATATGGCTACACCTTC. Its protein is CAWKKQENPYGYTF.

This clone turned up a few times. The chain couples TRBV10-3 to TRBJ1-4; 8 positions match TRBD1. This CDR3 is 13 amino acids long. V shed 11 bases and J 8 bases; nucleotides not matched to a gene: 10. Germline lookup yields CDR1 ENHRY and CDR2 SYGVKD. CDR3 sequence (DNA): TGTGCCGTCAAAGACAGGGGCGGCGAAAAACTGTTTTTT. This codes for CAVKDRGGEKLFF.

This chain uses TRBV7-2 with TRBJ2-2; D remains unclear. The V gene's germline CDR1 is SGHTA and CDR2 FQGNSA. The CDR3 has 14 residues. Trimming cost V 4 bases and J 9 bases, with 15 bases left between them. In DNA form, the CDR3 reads TGTGCCAGCAGCTCCACTTACGGCCCGAGGGAGCTGTTTTTT. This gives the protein CASSSTYGPRELFF. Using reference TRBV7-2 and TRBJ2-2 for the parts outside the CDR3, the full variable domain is GAGVSQSPSNKVTEKGKDVELRCDPISGHTALYWYRQSLGQGLEFLIYFQGNSAPDKSGLPSDRFSAERTGGSVSTLTIQRTQQEDSAVYLCASSSTYGPRELFFGEGSRLTVL.